The 11 T cell receptor beta chains below all came from one sample that was sequenced in a study of blood T cell repertoires in COVID-19. The assay was immunoSEQ multiplex PCR, and TCRdb's table has in-frame clones only and misses some. The data contain tens of thousands of clones, around 86% of them singletons. Material for sequencing was peripheral blood. The receptors shown here come from a man over 45 with active COVID-19.

The V gene is TRBV5-6, the J gene TRBJ1-1; D might be TRBD1 (5 bases). This CDR3 is built from 15 residues. Between the trimmed V and J ends, which lost 4 bases and 1 base, there was a span of 14 bases. Germline CDR1 is SGHDT and CDR2 is YYEEEE. The CDR3 here is CASSLWGRRNTEAFF. DNA of the CDR3: TGTGCCAGCAGCCTCTGGGGCAGAAGGAACACTGAAGCTTTCTTT.

V and J are TRBV4-3 and TRBJ1-2, with 8 bases matching TRBD1. CDR1 is LGHNA and CDR2 is YSLEER in the germline V gene. Trimming cost V 3 bases and J 3 bases; bases outside gene matches: 6. The CDR3 length is 15 residues. In DNA, the CDR3 is TGCGCCAGCAGCCAGGCCGGACAGGGACACTATGGCTACACCTTC. It translates to CASSQAGQGHYGYTF.

The chain couples TRBV27 to TRBJ2-3; 11 bases match TRBD2. The CDR3 consists of 14 residues. The V gene end was trimmed by 3 bases and the J gene end by 4 bases; junction bases not matched to a gene: 0. Looked up from germline, CDR1 is MNHEY and CDR2 is SMNVEV (reference sequence). This chain's CDR3 is CASSLGLAADTQYF. The CDR3 region has the DNA TGTGCCAGCAGTTTGGGACTAGCGGCAGATACGCAGTATTTT.

This clone was detected only once. The rearrangement uses TRBV19 and TRBJ2-7; 11 bases align to TRBD1. The CDR3 runs to 15 residues. Germline CDR1 and CDR2: LNHDA and SQIVND (reference sequence). The junction had 6 bases not matched to a gene; V was cut back by 3 bases and J by 5 bases. CDR3 DNA sequence: TGTGCCAGTAGTATCGGACAGGGGGCAGCCCACGAGCAGTACTTC. This sequence encodes CASSIGQGAAHEQYF. The whole variable domain, remainder taken from reference TRBV19 and TRBJ2-7, is DGGITQSPKYLFRKEGQNVTLSCEQNLNHDAMYWYRQDPGQGLRLIYYSQIVNDFQKGDIAEGYSVSREKKESFPLTVTSAQKNPTAFYLCASSIGQGAAHEQYFGPGTRLTVT.

This rearrangement joins TRBV7-2 to TRBJ1-2; maybe TRBD1 (6 bases). V was pared by 1 base and J by 2 bases, with 14 bases between. Germline V gene lookup returns CDR1 SGHTA and CDR2 FQGNSA. The CDR3 loop spans 16 amino acids. CDR3 bases: TGTGCCAGCAGCTTAGACCTCCCGGGACACAACTATGGCTACACCTTC. It encodes CASSLDLPGHNYGYTF.

V is TRBV28 and J is TRBJ1-1; D may be TRBD1 (6 bases). Germline V gene lookup returns CDR1 MDHEN and CDR2 SYDVKM. The CDR3 runs to 14 residues. V dropped 6 bases and J dropped 2 bases, with 13 bases sitting between them. CDR3 amino acids: CASSPDRLNTEAFF. The CDR3 DNA sequence: TGTGCCAGCAGCCCTGACAGGCTTAACACTGAAGCTTTCTTT. Full variable domain (outside the CDR3, taken from reference TRBV28 and TRBJ1-1): DVKVTQSSRYLVKRTGEKVFLECVQDMDHENMFWYRQDPGLGLRLIYFSYDVKMKEKGDIPEGYSVSREKKERFSLILESASTNQTSMYLCASSPDRLNTEAFFGQGTRLTVV.

V is TRBV19 and J is TRBJ1-2; TRBD1 matches 7 bases. Germline CDR1 LNHDA, CDR2 SQIVND (reference sequence). The CDR3 sequence is 15 residues long. After removal of 1 base from V and 4 bases from J, the junction contained 6 bases not matched to a gene. CDR3 sequence reads: CASSIVGDSLYGYTF. The CDR3 DNA reads TGTGCCAGTAGTATAGTCGGGGACAGTCTCTATGGCTACACCTTC.

CDR3 bases: TGTGCCAGCCACGCACCAGGGGGCCCTTTGAACACTGAAGCTTTCTTT. It codes for CASHAPGGPLNTEAFF. The chain recombines TRBV28 with TRBJ1-1, with 8 bases that match TRBD1. The CDR3 is 16 amino acids. V lost 8 bases, J lost 0 bases, and 11 bases stayed unmatched. Germline CDR1 and CDR2: MDHEN and SYDVKM.

The V and J genes are TRBV27 and TRBJ1-1, with 7 bases that match TRBD1. Per the germline V gene, CDR1 is MNHEY and CDR2 is SMNVEV (reference sequence). CDR3 length: 17 amino acids. V gave up 5 bases and J gave up 4 bases; unmatched junction bases: 16. CDR3 in amino acids: CASSIIPGTAGATEAFF. The CDR3, as DNA: TGTGCCAGCAGTATTATACCAGGGACAGCCGGTGCCACTGAAGCTTTCTTT.

V usage is TRBV4-2 and J usage is TRBJ1-1; tentative D call: TRBD1 (5 bases). Germline CDR1 is LGHNA and CDR2 is YNFKEQ. V was cut by 4 bases and J by 9 bases, with 21 bases left in between. The CDR3 is made up of 15 amino acids. The CDR3 region is CASSPTGDQGPKAFF. CDR3 nucleotides: TGTGCCAGCAGCCCTACGGGGGACCAGGGCCCCAAAGCTTTCTTT.

The chain carries TRBV6-4 and TRBJ2-3; TRBD2 agrees at 7 bases. Per the germline V gene, CDR1 is MRHNA and CDR2 is SNTAGT. The CDR3 runs to 14 residues. The V gene end was trimmed by 2 bases and the J gene end by 4 bases; junction bases not matched to a gene: 3. The CDR3 here is CASSDPSGSDTQYF. The CDR3 bases are TGTGCCAGCAGTGACCCTAGCGGCTCAGATACGCAGTATTTT.